These 20 T cell receptor beta chains were all obtained from the same sample, sequenced in a study of early T cells in non-severe SARS-CoV-2 infection. Each CDR3 protein is one row after TCRdb ran MiXCR on the 5' RACE reads. The table has 86,000 or so distinct CDR3 sequences, roughly an eighth seen once. Sequenced sample: whole blood. The receptors originated from an adult who was a healthcare worker with PCR-confirmed SARS-CoV-2 infection or an uninfected control (not recorded which).

This clonotype turned up a few times. The gene calls are TRBV6-1 and TRBJ2-1, with 8 bases aligning to TRBD2. There are 14 residues in the CDR3. The V segment lost 6 bases and the J segment 1 base; nucleotides outside the gene matches: 2. CDR1 MNHNS and CDR2 SASEGT come from the germline V gene. The CDR3 nucleotides are TGTGCCAGCAGAGGCGGGGGGTCCTACAATGAGCAGTTCTTC. It is translated as CASRGGGSYNEQFF.

This clonotype was seen a few times. The CDR3 DNA follows: TGTGCCAGCAAGCAGGGGCAAGAGACCCAGTACTTC. Amino acids: CASKQGQETQYF. The genes are TRBV28 and TRBJ2-5; the D gene is possibly TRBD1 (6 bases). Trimming removed 7 bases from V and 2 bases from J, with 8 bases in between. This CDR3 is built from 12 residues. Looked up from germline, CDR1 is MDHEN and CDR2 is SYDVKM.

The chain couples TRBV29-1 to TRBJ2-3, with D unresolved. The CDR3 extends over 9 amino acids. V lost 0 bases and J 8 bases, leaving 0 bases between the germline ends. Looked up from germline, CDR1 is SQVTM and CDR2 is ANQGSEA. Here the CDR3 reads CSVEDTQYF. For the CDR3, the DNA is TGCAGCGTTGAAGATACGCAGTATTTT.

There are a few counts of this clonotype. The V call is TRBV19, the J call TRBJ2-5; 7 bases agree with TRBD1. The CDR3 is made up of 16 amino acids. Germline values: CDR1 LNHDA, CDR2 SQIVND (reference sequence). Trimming took 6 bases from V and 1 from J; bases not matched to a gene: 11. CDR3 in DNA: TGTGCCAGTAGGCCGATCGGGACAGCTGTCCAAGAGACCCAGTACTTC. It specifies CASRPIGTAVQETQYF.

This clonotype came up a few times. The chain has TRBV27 and TRBJ2-7, with 7 bases identical to TRBD2. Germline trimming cut 4 bases from V and 2 bases from J; bases unmatched to any gene: 11. CDR1 and CDR2 (germline): MNHEY, SMNVEV (reference sequence). CDR3 length: 16 amino acids. The CDR3 spells CASSSSGSGPTYEQYF. Here the CDR3 DNA reads TGTGCCAGCAGTTCTAGCGGATCGGGCCCGACCTACGAGCAGTACTTC.

This clonotype was observed at least ten times. The rearrangement uses TRBV6-1 and TRBJ1-4; tentatively, D is TRBD1 (5 bases). The CDR3 is 11 residues long. With 6 bases removed from V and 10 bases from J, the gap between germline ends came to 9 bases. CDR1 MNHNS and CDR2 SASEGT come from the germline V gene. Written as DNA, the CDR3 is TGTGCCAGCAGGGACACGGGAAAACTGTTTTTT. Residues: CASRDTGKLFF.

The CDR3 nucleotides are TGCGCCAGCAGCTTGAATGAGGCAGGGGTTTGGAACACTGAAGCTTTCTTT. As protein: CASSLNEAGVWNTEAFF. The chain is built from TRBV5-1 and TRBJ1-1, with a weak D call TRBD1 (6 bases). This CDR3 spans 17 amino acids. Germline loops: CDR1 SGHRS, CDR2 YFSETQ. Trimming left V 1 base short and J 1 base short, with 17 bases between.

This clonotype appeared many times. The rearrangement links TRBV12-3 or TRBV12-4 to TRBJ1-3, with a tentative D call TRBD1 (5 bases). This CDR3 comprises 15 residues. Between the trimmed V and J ends, which lost 1 base and 6 bases, there was a span of 13 bases. As DNA, the CDR3 is TGTGCCAGCAGTTTAGAGGGGTGTGCGGAAAACACCATATATTTT. Amino acids: CASSLEGCAENTIYF.

Written as DNA, the CDR3 is TGCAGTGCTGATCACCTAGCGGGGGGGTCCCCCGGGGAGCTGTTTTTT. Amino acid sequence: CSADHLAGGSPGELFF. J is TRBJ2-2 and V is TRBV20-1, with 12 bases fitting TRBD2. CDR1 and CDR2 from the germline V gene are DFQATT and SNEGSKA (reference sequence). This CDR3 contains 16 residues. With V trimmed by 5 bases and J by 6 bases, 10 bases remained unmatched.

Many counts were recorded for this clonotype. V gene TRBV7-6 combines with J gene TRBJ2-7; tentative D call: TRBD2 (8 bases). This CDR3 comprises 15 residues. Deletions cut 5 bases from V and 6 bases from J, with 20 bases between. Per germline, CDR1 SGHVS and CDR2 FNYEAQ. The CDR3 region is CASSTNRDSGGEQYF. The DNA for the CDR3 is TGTGCCAGCAGCACTAACCGGGACAGCGGGGGCGAGCAGTACTTC.

The sample holds a few counts of this clonotype. The chain couples TRBV29-1 to TRBJ2-2, with 7 bases aligning to TRBD1. The V and J ends lost 7 bases and 5 bases, in that order; junction bases with no gene match: 7. Germline CDR1 reads SQVTM; CDR2 reads ANQGSEA. This CDR3 region has 13 residues. CDR3 loop: CSADRVRTGELFF. The CDR3 nucleotides are TGCAGCGCAGACAGGGTTCGGACCGGGGAGCTGTTTTTT.

This clonotype was detected only a few times. V gene TRBV7-2 combines with J gene TRBJ2-3, with 9 bases aligning to TRBD2. Germline V gives CDR1 SGHTA, CDR2 FQGNSA. The CDR3 length is 15 residues. J gave up 6 bases and V 1 base, and 5 bases lay outside the gene matches. The CDR3 here is CASSLVASGMDTQYF. The CDR3, as DNA: TGTGCCAGCAGCTTAGTGGCTAGCGGGATGGATACGCAGTATTTT. Full variable domain (rest looked up from reference TRBV7-2 and TRBJ2-3): GAGVSQSPSNKVTEKGKDVELRCDPISGHTALYWYRQSLGQGLEFLIYFQGNSAPDKSGLPSDRFSAERTGGSVSTLTIQRTQQEDSAVYLCASSLVASGMDTQYFGPGTRLTVL.

The chain is built from TRBV12-3 or TRBV12-4 and TRBJ2-1; unclear D gene. V gave up 5 bases and J gave up 6 bases, with 8 bases separating them. The CDR3 is made up of 12 amino acids. In DNA, the CDR3 is TGTGCCAGCAGTCCGACGGGCAATGAGCAGTTCTTC. It codes for CASSPTGNEQFF.

This clonotype was seen repeatedly, ten times or more. The DNA of the CDR3 is TGTGCCAGCAGTTTAGGGAGGGGTTCTCCGGCAGATACGCAGTATTTT. Its protein product is CASSLGRGSPADTQYF. The chain combines TRBV12-3 or TRBV12-4 with TRBJ2-3; D is possibly TRBD2 (6 bases). The V gene lost 1 base and the J gene lost 4 bases, with 15 bases spanning the gap. The CDR3 runs 16 residues.

This clonotype was seen repeatedly, ten times or more. Written as DNA, the CDR3 is TGTGCCAGCAGCCCCCGAAGCGGGCCCAGCACAGATACGCAGTATTTT. As protein: CASSPRSGPSTDTQYF. The chain is built from TRBV7-9 and TRBJ2-3; D might be TRBD2 (6 bases). The CDR3 contains 16 residues. Trimming cost V 5 bases and J 0 bases, with 15 bases left between them. Germline CDR1 and CDR2: SEHNR and FQNEAQ (reference sequence).

This clonotype was recorded at least ten times. The V and J genes are TRBV5-1 and TRBJ2-7; 7 nucleotides match TRBD1. J gave up 3 bases and V 3 bases, and 0 bases lay outside the gene matches. Per the germline V gene, CDR1 is SGHRS and CDR2 is YFSETQ. The CDR3 length is 12 residues. CDR3 loop: CASSYRGYEQYF. The DNA of the CDR3 is TGCGCCAGCAGCTACAGGGGCTACGAGCAGTACTTC.

This clonotype has a handful of counts. The chain joins TRBV29-1 to TRBJ1-2, with D tentatively TRBD1 (6 bases). The CDR3 loop spans 13 amino acids. The V end lost 3 bases, the J end lost 7 bases, and 15 bases lay between the germline ends. Germline CDR1 SQVTM, CDR2 ANQGSEA. The CDR3 DNA reads as TGCAGCGTTGATTCAGGGGTCGACTCTGGCTACACCTTC. This codes for CSVDSGVDSGYTF.

The chain recombines TRBV12-3 or TRBV12-4 with TRBJ2-5; D may be TRBD1 or TRBD2 (6 bases each). CDR3 length: 16 amino acids. Trimming took 5 bases from V and 5 from J, leaving 21 bases between them. The CDR3 spells CASSPRSGEVGETQYF. For the CDR3, the DNA is TGTGCCAGCAGTCCTCGGTCAGGGGAGGTGGGCGAGACCCAGTACTTC.

This clonotype was detected ten times or more. The chain uses TRBV7-2 and TRBJ2-1; D possibly corresponds to TRBD2 (5 bases). The CDR3 is 15 amino acids. The germline gives CDR1 SGHTA, CDR2 FQGNSA. Trimming pared 4 bases from V and 3 bases from J, leaving 13 bases between. The CDR3 spells CASSSPQSGYNEQFF. CDR3 nucleotides: TGTGCCAGCAGCTCACCGCAGAGCGGCTACAATGAGCAGTTCTTC.

The CDR3 DNA sequence: TGTGCCAGCAGCTTAGCCAGCGTGGGAGAGACCCAGTACTTC. Translated, it gives CASSLASVGETQYF. The rearrangement links TRBV7-9 to TRBJ2-5, with no clear D. Germline assignment: CDR1 SEHNR and CDR2 FQNEAQ (reference sequence). CDR3 length: 14 residues. Trimming left V 0 bases short and J 4 bases short, with 9 bases between.